This entry lists 16 T cell receptor beta chains sequenced from one sample in a study of blood T cell repertoires in COVID-19. Data came from immunoSEQ multiplex PCR; TCRdb stores just in-frame clones and leaves some out. The sample records fewer than 200,000 clones, 80% to 90% being singletons. Sequenced input: peripheral blood. All receptors derive from a man aged 35 to 55 who had recovered from COVID-19.

In DNA, the CDR3 is TGCAGTGCCAGTTTCAGGGCCGGGGAGCTGTTTTTT. It encodes CSASFRAGELFF. The rearrangement uses TRBV20-1 and TRBJ2-2, with D perhaps matching TRBD1 (5 bases). The length of the CDR3 is 12 residues. Germline assignment: CDR1 DFQATT and CDR2 SNEGSKA (reference sequence). The V and J ends lost 6 bases and 6 bases respectively, with 11 bases between them.

The chain recombines TRBV13 with TRBJ1-1; 10 bases are shared with TRBD1. This CDR3 has 15 residues. Germline CDR1 and CDR2: PRHDT and FYEKMQ (reference sequence). With 5 bases clipped from V and 1 base from J, the junction kept 4 bases outside the gene matches. Written as DNA, the CDR3 is TGTGCCAGCAGCCCACGGGACAGGGGGAACACTGAAGCTTTCTTT. Translated: CASSPRDRGNTEAFF.

The chain joins TRBV7-9 to TRBJ2-5, with D perhaps TRBD1 (6 bases). Per germline, CDR1 SEHNR and CDR2 FQNEAQ (reference sequence). The ends were cut back, 5 bases at V and 3 bases at J, with 22 bases in the middle. This CDR3 comprises 17 residues. The CDR3 nucleotides are TGTGCCAGCAGCGTCATGTTGAGACAGGCCTCTAAAGAGACCCAGTACTTC. The encoded protein is CASSVMLRQASKETQYF.

The chain couples TRBV19 to TRBJ1-3; TRBD1 is a possible D gene (5 bases). Germline values: CDR1 LNHDA, CDR2 SQIVND (reference sequence). V gave up 5 bases and J gave up 2 bases, with 10 bases separating them. The CDR3 totals 14 residues. CDR3 bases: TGTGCCAGTAGTCTCAGGGAAACTGGAAACACCATATATTTT. This sequence encodes CASSLRETGNTIYF.

This CDR3 is CASSFGGREGDEQFF. The CDR3 DNA sequence: TGTGCCAGTAGTTTCGGCGGGAGGGAAGGCGATGAGCAGTTCTTC. The chain employs TRBV19 and TRBJ2-1; TRBD2 matches at 9 bases. Germline assignment: CDR1 LNHDA and CDR2 SQIVND (reference sequence). The length of the CDR3 is 15 residues. With 5 bases clipped from V and 8 bases from J, the junction kept 10 bases outside the gene matches.

The chain links TRBV6-2 or TRBV6-3 to TRBJ2-3; 10 positions agree with TRBD1. The germline V gene encodes CDR1 MNHEY and CDR2 SVGEGT. The CDR3 sequence is 15 residues long. With 0 bases clipped from V and 10 bases from J, the junction kept 7 bases outside the gene matches. The CDR3 region is CASSYSDRGLGAQYF. The CDR3 nucleotides are TGTGCCAGCAGTTACTCTGACAGGGGGCTTGGCGCGCAGTATTTT.

J is TRBJ2-7 and V is TRBV19; 9 nucleotides line up with TRBD1. The trim removed 5 bases at V and 9 bases at J, leaving 14 bases unmatched. This CDR3 comprises 15 residues. CDR1 is LNHDA and CDR2 is SQIVND in the germline V gene (reference sequence). CDR3 coding DNA: TGTGCCAGTAGTGCCGGGACAGGGAATCACCCCGGGCAGTACTTC. Its translation is CASSAGTGNHPGQYF.

The chain carries TRBV2 and TRBJ1-1, with D possibly being TRBD1 (6 bases). The CDR3 runs to 14 residues. The V end was cut by 8 bases, the J end by 1 base, with 14 bases between. Germline loops: CDR1 SNHLY, CDR2 FYNNEI. CDR3 loop: CASSDRKGNTEAFF. As DNA, the CDR3 is TGTGCCAGCTCCGACAGGAAGGGGAACACTGAAGCTTTCTTT. Together with reference TRBV2 and TRBJ1-1, the CDR3 gives the full variable domain: EPEVTQTPSHQVTQMGQEVILRCVPISNHLYFYWYRQILGQKVEFLVSFYNNEISEKSEIFDDQFSVERPDGSNFTLKIRSTKLEDSAMYFCASSDRKGNTEAFFGQGTRLTVV.

The CDR3 here is CASSRERETYNEQFF. CDR3 DNA sequence: TGTGCCAGCAGTAGAGAGCGGGAGACTTACAATGAGCAGTTCTTC. The V gene is TRBV6-5, the J gene TRBJ2-1; 8 bases line up with TRBD2. This CDR3 region has 15 residues. The germline V gene has CDR1 MNHEY and CDR2 SVGAGI. V was clipped by 5 bases and J by 4 bases; unmatched bases: 7.

The chain joins TRBV3-1 (or the pseudogene TRBV3-2) to TRBJ2-4; perhaps TRBD2 as D (5 bases). The CDR3 loop spans 14 amino acids. Germline values: CDR1 LGHDT, CDR2 YNNKEL (reference sequence). V lost 1 base and J 8 bases, leaving 12 bases between the germline ends. CDR3 residues: CASSQGSGEHIQYF. CDR3 sequence (DNA): TGTGCCAGCAGCCAAGGGAGTGGGGAGCACATTCAGTACTTC.

This clone was picked up a small number of times. This chain connects TRBV19 to TRBJ2-3; 15 bases agree with TRBD2. This CDR3 has 17 residues. The germline V gene has CDR1 LNHDA and CDR2 SQIVND (reference sequence). V shed 3 bases and J 7 bases; nucleotides not matched to a gene: 8. This CDR3 is CASSIQGLAGGTHTQYF. The CDR3 DNA reads as TGTGCCAGTAGTATCCAGGGACTAGCGGGGGGTACACATACGCAGTATTTT.

The chain couples TRBV19 to TRBJ2-3; TRBD2 aligns across 11 bases. V dropped 2 bases and J dropped 0; count of bases not matched to a gene: 1. Germline V lookup: CDR1 LNHDA, CDR2 SQIVND (reference sequence). This CDR3 has 16 residues. The CDR3, as DNA: TGTGCCAGTAGTATACGGACTAGCGGGAGCACAGATACGCAGTATTTT. As protein: CASSIRTSGSTDTQYF.

The V call is TRBV19, the J call TRBJ2-6; D is possibly TRBD2 (5 bases). In germline, CDR1 is LNHDA, CDR2 SQIVND (reference sequence). This CDR3 is 17 amino acids long. Trimming pared 3 bases from V and 0 bases from J, leaving 12 bases between. CDR3 protein: CASSMGGGSSGANVLTF. The CDR3 DNA reads TGTGCCAGTAGTATGGGTGGCGGGTCCTCTGGGGCCAACGTCCTGACTTTC.

The V call is TRBV10-3, the J call TRBJ1-4, with 9 bases identical to TRBD1. The CDR3 runs 17 residues. Trimming at V came to 0 bases and at J to 7 bases, leaving 9 bases not matched to a gene. The V gene's germline CDR1 is ENHRY and CDR2 SYGVKD. CDR3 DNA sequence: TGTGCCATCAGTGAGTCGGGACAGGGTTATGGTGCTGAAAAACTGTTTTTT. It yields the protein CAISESGQGYGAEKLFF.

The genes are TRBV5-1 and TRBJ2-3, with D perhaps matching TRBD2 (6 bases). CDR3 length equals 15 residues. The V and J ends lost 1 base and 0 bases respectively, with 9 bases between them. CDR1 SGHRS and CDR2 YFSETQ come from the germline V gene. The CDR3 DNA reads TGCGCCAGCAGCTTGTCCGGGACTAGCACAGATACGCAGTATTTT. Amino acids: CASSLSGTSTDTQYF.

This clone was picked up a small number of times. This chain joins TRBV7-9 and TRBJ1-5; the match to TRBD1 covers 7 bases. The germline CDR1 and CDR2 sequences are SEHNR and FQNEAQ (reference sequence). With V trimmed by 1 base and J by 6 bases, 3 bases remained unmatched. The CDR3 runs 14 residues. The CDR3 protein is CASSLGQGSQPQHF. The CDR3 DNA reads as TGTGCCAGCAGCTTAGGACAGGGCAGTCAGCCCCAGCATTTT. Full variable domain (rest looked up from reference TRBV7-9 and TRBJ1-5): DTGVSQNPRHKITKRGQNVTFRCDPISEHNRLYWYRQTLGQGPEFLTYFQNEAQLEKSRLLSDRFSAERPKGSFSTLEIQRTEQGDSAMYLCASSLGQGSQPQHFGDGTRLSIL.